The entry below gives a single TCR beta chain sequence along with its context. This sample is part of a study of cytotoxic CD8 clonotypes in ibrutinib-treated CLL. Study-level background: The patients, under twelve relapsed/refractory and under 16 treatment-naive, included about 17 who were IGHV unmutated.

Germline lookup yields CDR1 SEHNR and CDR2 FQNEAQ (reference sequence). This CDR3 has 17 amino acids. V lost 1 base to trimming and J lost 2 bases; unmatched junction nucleotides: 8. T cells were sequenced at a targeted depth of 1 in 200,000 to 1 in 1 million. Method: immunoSEQ multiplex PCR; TCRdb's copy keeps in-frame clones and lacks some. The sample has about 25,000 clones, nearly 70% seen once. This receptor was identified in a human donor with chronic lymphocytic leukemia. This sample comprised PBMCs, obtained at disease progression, from a patient treated with ibrutinib. The chain couples TRBV7-9 to TRBJ1-5; 7 bases are a match to TRBD1. The CDR3 coding sequence is TGTGCCAGCAGCTTAGTTGAGGGGGCCCAAGGCAATCAGCCCCAGCATTTT. This codes for CASSLVEGAQGNQPQHF. The complete variable domain, with remaining parts taken from reference TRBV7-9 and TRBJ1-5, reads DTGVSQNPRHKITKRGQNVTFRCDPISEHNRLYWYRQTLGQGPEFLTYFQNEAQLEKSRLLSDRFSAERPKGSFSTLEIQRTEQGDSAMYLCASSLVEGAQGNQPQHFGDGTRLSIL.